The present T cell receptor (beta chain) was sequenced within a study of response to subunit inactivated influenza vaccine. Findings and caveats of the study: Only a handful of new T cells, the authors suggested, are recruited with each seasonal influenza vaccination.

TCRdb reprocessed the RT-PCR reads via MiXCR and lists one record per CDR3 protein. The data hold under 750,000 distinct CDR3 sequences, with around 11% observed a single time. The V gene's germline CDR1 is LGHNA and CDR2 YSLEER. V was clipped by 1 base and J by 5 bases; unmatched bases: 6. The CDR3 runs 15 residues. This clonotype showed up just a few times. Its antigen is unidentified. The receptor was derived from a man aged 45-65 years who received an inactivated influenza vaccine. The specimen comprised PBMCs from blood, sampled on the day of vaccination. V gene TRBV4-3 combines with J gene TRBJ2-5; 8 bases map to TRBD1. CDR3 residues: CASSQGRGRLETQYF. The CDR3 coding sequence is TGCGCCAGCAGCCAAGGCAGGGGGCGCTTGGAGACCCAGTACTTC.